The rows below give T cell receptor beta chains drawn from one sample of a study of OX40 agonist ivuxolimab in advanced cancers. The method was immunoSEQ multiplex PCR; TCRdb's version includes in-frame clones alone and lacks a portion of them. There are 75,000 to 95,000 clones in the sample; about 92% occur only once, and nearly 0.55% lies in the top ten. The sample here was CD4+ or CD8+ T cells sorted from blood, taken in a trial of the OX40 agonist ivuxolimab. The receptors here all came from an adult with an advanced solid tumor such as melanoma, head and neck, liver or kidney cancer. CDR3s leave out the opening cysteine and the closing phenylalanine or tryptophan.

TRBV28	TRBJ2-3	ASSRPDRDTQY
TRBV7-3	TRBJ2-3	ASSLAGGPQDTQY
TRBV5-4	TRBJ2-1	ASSLKGGGEQF
TRBV7-9	TRBJ2-5	ASMGLARGQETQY
TRBV7-7	TRBJ2-5	ASSATGGRKTQY
TRBV4-1	TRBJ2-7	ASSQWGYPLNRGTGAPEQY
TRBV7-9	TRBJ1-2	ASIRDTANYGYT
TRBV6-5	TRBJ1-2	ATGTGWGNGYT
TRBV7-2	TRBJ2-5	ASSSGTLAETQY
TRBV30	TRBJ2-3	AWRDQGLAGVDTQY
TRBV18	TRBJ2-3	ASSRTDTQY
TRBV7-9	TRBJ2-5	ASSSPGRVQETQY
TRBV2	TRBJ2-7	ARGGRTGLNEQY
TRBV30	TRBJ2-5	AWSIVAGETQY
TRBV28	TRBJ2-7	ASSLHRLAGVEQY
TRBV5-4	TRBJ2-2	ASSLPTSGLGELF
TRBV5-1	TRBJ1-6	ASSPLGGSPLH
TRBV28	TRBJ1-5	ASSPMGGGSVGNQPQH
TRBV5-5	TRBJ2-7	ASSSLAGIHSYEQY
TRBV5-1	TRBJ2-1	ASSLQGGFFYNEQF
TRBV27	TRBJ1-1	ASRRTVLNTEAF
TRBV7-6	TRBJ2-5	ASSFQGREETQY
TRBV7-2	TRBJ2-3	ASSTQPSTDTQY
TRBV18	TRBJ1-3	ASSPAGSGNTIY
TRBV6-6	TRBJ1-4	ASSRGPRPLEKLF
TRBV18	TRBJ1-1	ASSPSGINMNTEAF
TRBV10-1	TRBJ2-7	ASSDTGTSGTYEQY
TRBV4-1	TRBJ1-5	ASSQDPRGQPQH
TRBV7-2	TRBJ2-3	ASRRTTSADTQY
TRBV6-9	TRBJ1-2	ASSYVGGSYGYT
TRBV5-1	TRBJ2-7	ASRGGNSYEQY
TRBV6-1	TRBJ2-7	ARTRALVGQY
TRBV11-1	TRBJ1-1	ASSLAGTHEAF
TRBV18	TRBJ2-3	ASSLDRPKGDTQY
TRBV30	TRBJ1-5	AWSLEGSNQPQH
TRBV4-1	TRBJ2-2	ASSQPVGTGELF
TRBV5-1	TRBJ2-5	ASSPEPRAGGVETQY
TRBV19	TRBJ1-5	ASSMGQPGQPQH
TRBV10-3	TRBJ2-2	AITGLAENTGELF
TRBV18	TRBJ2-5	ASSPRVAGETQY
TRBV19	TRBJ2-3	ASSIHSGTGTDTQY
TRBV30	TRBJ2-7	AWTRPGTYEQY
TRBV9	TRBJ2-7	ASSVRDRGYEQY
TRBV5-1	TRBJ1-3	ASSLEGRERTGNTIY
TRBV7-2	TRBJ1-2	ASSQRQGAPSNYGYT